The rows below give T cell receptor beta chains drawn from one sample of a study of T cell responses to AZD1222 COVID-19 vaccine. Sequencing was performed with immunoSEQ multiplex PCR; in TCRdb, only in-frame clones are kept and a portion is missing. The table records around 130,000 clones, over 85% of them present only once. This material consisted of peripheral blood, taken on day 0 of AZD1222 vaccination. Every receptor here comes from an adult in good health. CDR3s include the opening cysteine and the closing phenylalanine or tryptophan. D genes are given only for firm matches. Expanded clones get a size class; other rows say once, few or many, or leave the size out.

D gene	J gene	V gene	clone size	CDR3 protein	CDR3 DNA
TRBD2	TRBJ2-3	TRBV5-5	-	CASSLGPAGGTDTQYF	TGTGCCAGCAGCTTGGGACCAGCGGGGGGCACAGATACGCAGTATTTT
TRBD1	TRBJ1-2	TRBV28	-	CASSDDRVKGYTF	TGTGCCAGCAGCGACGACAGGGTGAAAGGCTACACCTTC
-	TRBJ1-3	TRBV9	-	CASSAHSQGNTIYF	TGTGCCAGCAGCGCGCATTCCCAGGGAAACACCATATATTTT
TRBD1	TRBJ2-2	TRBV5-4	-	CASSHRDRGLNTGELFF	TGTGCCAGCAGCCACCGGGACAGGGGGCTTAACACCGGGGAGCTGTTTTTT
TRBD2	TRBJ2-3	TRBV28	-	CASRLSGSGTDTQYF	TGTGCCAGCAGACTTAGCGGGAGCGGCACAGATACGCAGTATTTT
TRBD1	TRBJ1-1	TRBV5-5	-	CASSAATGLTEAFF	TGTGCCAGCAGCGCTGCGACAGGGCTGACTGAAGCTTTCTTT
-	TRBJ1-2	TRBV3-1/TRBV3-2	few	CASSQEIGTNYGYTF	TGTGCCAGCAGCCAGGAAATCGGGACTAACTATGGCTACACCTTC
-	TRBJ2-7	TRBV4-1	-	CASSPEDGTPHGYEQYF	TGCGCCAGCAGCCCGGAAGACGGGACCCCTCACGGCTACGAGCAGTACTTC
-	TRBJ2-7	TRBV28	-	CASSSPLDEQYF	TGTGCCAGCAGTTCCCCTCTGGACGAGCAGTACTTC
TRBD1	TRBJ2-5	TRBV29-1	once	CSAYRGQETQYF	TGCAGCGCCTACAGGGGTCAAGAGACCCAGTACTTC
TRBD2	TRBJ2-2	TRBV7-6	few	CASSLLLAGVTGELFF	TGTGCCAGCAGCTTACTTCTAGCGGGAGTTACCGGGGAGCTGTTTTTT
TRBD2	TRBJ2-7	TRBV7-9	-	CAGATGTTYEQYF	TGTGCCGGGGCAACGGGGACTACCTACGAGCAGTACTTC
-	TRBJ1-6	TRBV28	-	CASRFMSASSYNSPLHF	TGTGCCAGCAGATTTATGAGTGCAAGCTCCTATAATTCACCCCTCCACTTT
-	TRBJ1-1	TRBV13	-	CASSLGLGATEAFF	TGTGCCAGCAGCTTAGGGCTGGGGGCAACTGAAGCTTTCTTT
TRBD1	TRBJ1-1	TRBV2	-	CASSEVYRGAFF	TGTGCCAGCAGTGAGGTGTACAGGGGAGCTTTCTTT
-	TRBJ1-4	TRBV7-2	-	CASSLVSSNEKLFF	TGTGCCAGCAGCTTAGTTTCGTCTAATGAAAAACTGTTTTTT
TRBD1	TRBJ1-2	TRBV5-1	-	CASSLGTGANYGYTF	TGCGCCAGCAGCTTGGGCACAGGGGCTAACTATGGCTACACCTTC
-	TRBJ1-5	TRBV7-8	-	CASSSPAGNNQPQHF	TGTGCCAGCAGCTCCCCTGCAGGAAACAATCAGCCCCAGCATTTT
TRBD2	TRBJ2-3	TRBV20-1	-	CSASSFPGLAGGPADTQYF	TGCAGTGCTAGTTCCTTCCCGGGACTAGCGGGAGGGCCGGCAGATACGCAGTATTTT
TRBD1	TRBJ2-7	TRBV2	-	CASRRTGTYEQYF	TGTGCCAGCAGGAGGACAGGAACCTACGAGCAGTACTTC
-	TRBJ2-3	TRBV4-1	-	CASSQVMGPLTQYF	TGCGCCAGCAGCCAAGTCATGGGACCGTTAACGCAGTATTTT
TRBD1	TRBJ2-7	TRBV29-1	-	CSVQTGSPEQYF	TGCAGCGTCCAGACAGGGTCGCCCGAGCAGTACTTC
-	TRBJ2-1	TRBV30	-	CAWDRNLNEQFF	TGTGCCTGGGACAGGAATTTAAATGAGCAGTTCTTC
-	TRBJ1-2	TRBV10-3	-	CAISQTLSGGYTF	TGTGCCATCAGCCAGACACTTTCGGGTGGCTACACCTTC
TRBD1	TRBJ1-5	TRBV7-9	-	CASSEQGKLQPQHF	TGTGCCAGCAGCGAACAGGGGAAATTGCAGCCCCAGCATTTT
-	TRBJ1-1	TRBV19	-	CASSLTQYHGENTEAFF	TGTGCCAGTAGTCTAACCCAATACCACGGTGAAAACACTGAAGCTTTCTTT
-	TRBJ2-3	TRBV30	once	CANSGGSTDTQYF	TGTGCCAACTCAGGGGGGAGCACAGATACGCAGTATTTT
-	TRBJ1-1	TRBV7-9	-	CASSIQGGEAFF	TGTGCCAGCAGCATACAAGGGGGGGAAGCTTTCTTT
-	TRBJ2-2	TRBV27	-	CASSLEGPSFKGELFF	TGTGCCAGCAGTTTAGAGGGACCTTCCTTTAAAGGGGAGCTGTTTTTT
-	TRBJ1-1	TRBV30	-	CAWRSGTEAFF	TGTGCCTGGAGAAGTGGAACTGAAGCTTTCTTT
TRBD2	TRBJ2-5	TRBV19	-	CASSIRTGGVETQYF	TGTGCCAGTAGTATCCGAACGGGAGGGGTGGAGACCCAGTACTTC
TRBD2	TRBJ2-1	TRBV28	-	CASSPLLAGDLPYNEQFF	TGTGCCAGCAGCCCATTACTAGCGGGAGATCTCCCTTACAATGAGCAGTTCTTC
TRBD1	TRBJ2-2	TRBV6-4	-	CASSESYDRGIGGELFF	TGTGCCAGCAGTGAGTCATATGACAGGGGGATCGGCGGGGAGCTGTTTTTT